A selection of T cell receptor beta chains follows, all from one sample in a study of shared clonotypes between healthy human individuals. Assay used: immunoSEQ multiplex PCR; TCRdb lists only in-frame clones, some missing. The sample records about 2.2 million clones, 90% to 95% being singletons. The sequenced material came from naive CD8+ T cells from PBMCs. The origin of the receptors is a man younger than 30 in good health. Some clones in this sample may be carry-over from other donors' samples. Both conserved end residues are part of each CDR3. The D gene is left open where the match is weak. Size tells how often a clone was seen (once, few, many) or the class of an expanded clone, and some rows leave it out.

d_call j_call cdr3_length v_call clone_size cdr3_aa cdr3_nt
TRBD2 TRBJ2-3 18 TRBV7-2 - CASSSRLAGVPSTDTQYF TGTGCCAGCAGCTCCCGACTAGCGGGGGTTCCTAGCACAGATACGCAGTATTTT
- TRBJ2-7 12 TRBV7-9 - CASNWGGYEQYF TGTGCCAGCAACTGGGGAGGCTACGAGCAGTACTTC
- TRBJ2-5 17 TRBV7-9 - CASSFKGGGTAQETQYF TGTGCCAGCAGCTTCAAAGGCGGGGGGACAGCCCAAGAGACCCAGTACTTC
- TRBJ1-2 15 TRBV7-9 - CASSQGWTANYGYTF TGTGCCAGCAGCCAAGGCTGGACAGCTAACTATGGCTACACCTTC
- TRBJ1-4 13 TRBV7-9 - CASSPPSGEKLFF TGTGCCAGCAGCCCGCCCTCGGGTGAAAAACTGTTTTTT
- TRBJ2-7 13 TRBV7-9 - CASSLERSYEQYF TGTGCCAGCAGCTTAGAACGGAGCTACGAGCAGTACTTC
- TRBJ2-5 15 TRBV7-9 - CASSFLVGVVETQYF TGTGCCAGCAGCTTCCTGGTGGGGGTTGTGGAGACCCAGTACTTC
- TRBJ2-1 15 TRBV21-1 - CASSKCRGRADEQFF TGTGCCAGCAGCAAATGTCGCGGGAGGGCCGATGAGCAGTTCTTC
- TRBJ2-1 17 TRBV5-1 - CASSLTGGDNNYNEQFF TGCGCCAGCAGCTTGACCGGAGGGGACAATAATTACAATGAGCAGTTCTTC
TRBD1 TRBJ2-7 14 TRBV4-1 - CASSPGTGTYEQYF TGCGCCAGCAGTCCCGGGACAGGTACCTACGAGCAGTACTTC
TRBD1 TRBJ1-1 16 TRBV7-9 - CASSLGQGVFHTEAFF TGTGCCAGCAGCCTCGGACAGGGGGTATTTCACACTGAAGCTTTCTTT
TRBD1 TRBJ2-2 16 TRBV9 - CASTHGGQGWTGELFF TGTGCCAGCACCCATGGGGGACAGGGGTGGACCGGGGAGCTGTTTTTT
TRBD2 TRBJ2-1 18 TRBV19 - CASSTRTSGRGSYNEQFF TGTGCCAGTAGTACCCGGACTAGCGGGAGGGGTTCCTACAATGAGCAGTTCTTC
TRBD2 TRBJ2-5 16 TRBV28 once CASSERLAGEKETQYF TGTGCCAGCAGTGAAAGACTAGCGGGAGAGAAAGAGACCCAGTACTTC
- TRBJ2-6 19 TRBV19 - CASSTIVGTISSGANVLTF TGTGCCAGTAGCACCATTGTCGGGACAATTAGCTCTGGGGCCAACGTCCTGACTTTC
- TRBJ2-3 13 TRBV11-2 once CASSRYYGEPQYF TGTGCCAGCAGCCGATACTACGGGGAGCCGCAGTATTTT
- TRBJ1-1 12 TRBV29-1 - CSALLGGAEAFF TGCAGCGCCCTCCTTGGGGGGGCAGAAGCTTTCTTT
- TRBJ2-1 15 TRBV5-4 - CASSSGGGPYNEQFF TGTGCCAGCAGCTCGGGGGGCGGGCCATACAATGAGCAGTTCTTC